The 28 T cell receptor beta chains presented below share a single source sample, sequenced in a study of metastatic and nonmetastatic thyroid tumors (dated by TCRdb to about 2020). Receptors were amplified or captured by PCR. Instrument used: Illumina HiSeq 4000. TCRdb ran its own pipeline on the public reads, namely fastp trimming at Q25 and MiXCR clone calling, and kept in-frame beta chains. The sample table records under 20,000 clones; 16% of these occur just once. The biggest ten clones account for around a sixth of the sample. Before undergoing thyroid surgery, none of the patients had been given any kind of treatment. Sequencing was done on a sample of blood. The receptors were gathered from a male donor with papillary thyroid cancer or a benign thyroid nodule (not recorded which). Some clones in this sample may be carry-over from other donors' samples.

This clone is labeled medium-sized. This rearrangement joins TRBV13 to TRBJ2-3; D possibly corresponds to TRBD1 (6 bases). The CDR3 extends over 15 amino acids. V lost 5 bases and J lost 3, with 15 bases in between. CDR1 PRHDT and CDR2 FYEKMQ come from the germline V gene (reference sequence). The CDR3 sequence: CASSTLQGNTDTQYF. As DNA, the CDR3 is TGTGCCAGCAGCACCCTACAGGGAAATACAGATACGCAGTATTTT. Full variable domain (outside the CDR3, taken from reference TRBV13 and TRBJ2-3): AAGVIQSPRHLIKEKRETATLKCYPIPRHDTVYWYQQGPGQDPQFLISFYEKMQSDKGSIPDRFSAQQFSDYHSELNMSSLELGDSALYFCASSTLQGNTDTQYFGPGTRLTVL.

At least ten counts were recorded for this clone. The V and J genes are TRBV3-1 and TRBJ2-7, with 9 bases that match TRBD2. J gave up 3 bases and V 3 bases, and 0 bases lay outside the gene matches. The germline CDR1 and CDR2 sequences are LGHDT and YNNKEL (reference sequence). This CDR3 contains 13 residues. CDR3 bases: TGTGCCAGCAGCCAGCGGGAGGGCTACGAGCAGTACTTC. This translates into CASSQREGYEQYF.

This clone has at least ten counts. The rearrangement uses TRBV7-3 and TRBJ1-1; D gene uncertain. This CDR3 contains 16 residues. From germline, CDR1 is SGHTA and CDR2 FQGTGA. Trimming removed 0 bases from V and 1 base from J, with 12 bases in between. CDR3 sequence reads: CASSLTRTVSNTEAFF. For the CDR3, the DNA is TGTGCCAGCAGCTTAACCCGGACCGTTTCGAACACTGAAGCTTTCTTT.

This clone has ten or more counts. This rearrangement joins TRBV12-3 or TRBV12-4 to TRBJ2-7; possible D gene TRBD1, 5 bases. The length of the CDR3 is 13 residues. The V gene lost 2 bases and the J gene lost 2 bases, with 7 bases spanning the gap. The CDR3 DNA sequence: TGTGCCAGCAGTTTAAGGACAACCTACGAGCAGTACTTC. It translates to CASSLRTTYEQYF.

In this sample, this clone turned up many times. The gene calls are TRBV7-9 and TRBJ2-7, with D hard to call. The CDR3 spans 14 residues. Germline CDR1 reads SEHNR; CDR2 reads FQNEAQ (reference sequence). V was cut by 1 base and J by 5 bases, with 12 bases left in between. This CDR3 is CASSLETVLDEQYF. The DNA for the CDR3 is TGTGCCAGCAGCTTAGAAACAGTTCTGGACGAGCAGTACTTC.

This clone was counted many times. This sequence joins TRBV11-3 and TRBJ1-1, with unresolved D. V was shortened by 0 bases and J by 4 bases, with 3 bases between the two germline ends. Germline V CDR1 and CDR2: SGHNT, YENEEA. CDR3 length: 12 amino acids. The chain's CDR3 is CASSLERTEAFF. In nucleotides, the CDR3 is TGTGCCAGCAGCTTAGAGCGCACTGAAGCTTTCTTT.

This clone showed up many times. V usage is TRBV29-1 and J usage is TRBJ2-5; D gene uncertain. The CDR3 runs 12 residues. Germline V lookup: CDR1 SQVTM, CDR2 ANQGSEA. The V end lost 4 bases, the J end lost 2 bases, and 8 bases lay between the germline ends. The CDR3 spells CSVVGIQETQYF. As DNA, the CDR3 is TGCAGCGTTGTAGGGATACAAGAGACCCAGTACTTC.

This chain uses TRBV30 with TRBJ1-2; D remains ambiguous. The V end was cut by 0 bases, the J end by 8 bases, with 16 bases between. CDR1 is GTSNPN and CDR2 is SVGIG in the germline V gene (reference sequence). CDR3 length: 14 amino acids. This CDR3 is CAWSVLAGFGGYTF. The CDR3 bases are TGTGCCTGGAGTGTATTGGCCGGATTTGGGGGCTACACCTTC.

This clone was recorded many times. V gene TRBV5-1 combines with J gene TRBJ1-5, with D tentatively TRBD1 (6 bases). The CDR3 spans 14 residues. Per germline, CDR1 SGHRS and CDR2 YFSETQ. V lost 0 bases and J 6 bases, leaving 10 bases between the germline ends. The CDR3 DNA reads TGCGCCAGCAGCTTGGGGGGGGGCGGTCAGCCCCAGCATTTT. Protein product: CASSLGGGGQPQHF.

The genes are TRBV11-3 and TRBJ2-7; 8 bases are shared with TRBD1. Trimming took 0 bases from V and 3 from J; bases not matched to a gene: 4. The CDR3 covers 15 residues. Germline V gives CDR1 SGHNT, CDR2 YENEEA. CDR3 bases: TGTGCCAGCAGCTTAGATGGACAGGGCCTCTACGAGCAGTACTTC. Translating it yields CASSLDGQGLYEQYF.

The table lists this clone with many counts. This chain connects TRBV18 to TRBJ2-7; 11 positions match TRBD2. Trimming at V came to 0 bases and at J to 1 base, leaving 5 bases not matched to a gene. CDR1 and CDR2 (germline): KGHSH, LQKENI. The CDR3 extends over 17 amino acids. The CDR3 nucleotides are TGTGCCAGCTCACCACCCATAGCGGGAGGGCGGTCCTACGAGCAGTACTTC. Its translation is CASSPPIAGGRSYEQYF.

In this sample, this clone turned up many times. CDR3 bases: TGCAGCGTTGACATGTCGGCAGGGGGCCACTACGAGCAGTACTTC. Translated: CSVDMSAGGHYEQYF. The chain carries TRBV29-1 and TRBJ2-7; TRBD1 agrees at 8 bases. CDR3 length: 15 amino acids. Germline V gene lookup returns CDR1 SQVTM and CDR2 ANQGSEA. After removal of 3 bases from V and 3 bases from J, the junction contained 10 bases not matched to a gene.

This clone was seen many times. In DNA form, the CDR3 reads TGTGCCAGTAGTATAGCAAACGCGGGAGTGGACACCGGGGAGCTGTTTTTT. It translates to CASSIANAGVDTGELFF. The chain uses TRBV19 and TRBJ2-2, with TRBD2 matching over 7 bases. Germline V gene sequence: CDR1 LNHDA, CDR2 SQIVND (reference sequence). Germline trimming cut 1 base from V and 3 bases from J; bases unmatched to any gene: 8. The CDR3 covers 17 residues.

The chain recombines TRBV11-2 with TRBJ1-5; D gene unclear. Trimming took 1 base from V and 7 from J, leaving 17 bases between them. Germline-derived CDR1 and CDR2 are SGHAT and FQNNGV. This CDR3 spans 16 amino acids. CDR3 bases: TGTGCCAGCAGCTTAGTCGGGTCGGTTTTCCACCAGCCCCAGCATTTT. Translating it yields CASSLVGSVFHQPQHF.

In this sample, this clone turned up many times. A much larger clone differs from this one at a single base, so this may be a read error. This CDR3 is also generated by other DNA sequences in the sample. The chain has TRBV24-1 and TRBJ2-3; 8 nucleotides align to TRBD2. Germline CDR1 KGHDR, CDR2 SFDVKD. The CDR3 runs 16 residues. In DNA form, the CDR3 reads TGTGCCACTAGTGATCGCGCGACTAGCGGCACAGATACGCAGTATTTT. It yields the protein CATSDRATSGTDTQYF.

This clone was recorded only once. This chain uses TRBV30 with TRBJ1-4; 9 bases are shared with TRBD1. CDR1 GTSNPN and CDR2 SVGIG come from the germline V gene (reference sequence). The CDR3 is 14 amino acids. V lost 2 bases and J lost 8; bases outside the gene matches: 6. Written as DNA, the CDR3 is TGTGCCTGGAGTCTGGGGACAGGGTCCGAAAAACTGTTTTTT. Translated: CAWSLGTGSEKLFF.

This clone was picked up a small number of times. V and J are TRBV6-5 and TRBJ1-5; D remains ambiguous. V was cut by 0 bases and J by 4 bases, with 10 bases left in between. The CDR3 contains 15 residues. Germline-derived CDR1 and CDR2 are MNHEY and SVGAGI. The DNA for the CDR3 is TGTGCCAGCAGTTACTCGGGTAATAGTAATCAGCCCCAGCATTTT. It yields the protein CASSYSGNSNQPQHF.

The chain is built from TRBV12-5 and TRBJ2-2, with D possibly matching TRBD2 (6 bases). The V end lost 7 bases, the J end lost 7 bases, and 16 bases lay between the germline ends. This CDR3 region has 14 residues. Germline loops: CDR1 LGHNT, CDR2 FRNRAP. CDR3 in amino acids: CASVQGARGGELFF. As DNA, the CDR3 is TGTGCTAGTGTACAAGGGGCGCGGGGCGGGGAGCTGTTTTTT.

Remarks on this clone: Just one base apart from a much larger clone, this may be a read error. Other DNA variants within this sample encode the same CDR3. The J gene is TRBJ2-4, the V gene TRBV20-1; D possibly matches TRBD1 or TRBD2 (5 bases each). This CDR3 is 13 amino acids long. Germline V gene sequence: CDR1 DFQATT, CDR2 SNEGSKA (reference sequence). This chain's CDR3 is CSAAPGTPNIQYF. CDR3 bases: TGCAGTGCCGCTCCCGGGACCCCAAACATTCAGTATTTC.

V is TRBV30 and J is TRBJ1-2, with 12 bases identical to TRBD1. In germline, CDR1 is GTSNPN, CDR2 SVGIG (reference sequence). The CDR3 sequence is 15 residues long. V gave up 8 bases and J gave up 8 bases; unmatched junction bases: 15. The CDR3 DNA sequence: TGTGCCAATCACCCCGGGACAGGGGGCAGGAGCGGCTACACCTTC. This translates into CANHPGTGGRSGYTF.

The table lists this clone with many counts. This may arise from a read error, as a much more abundant clone is one base away. The V gene is TRBV3-1, the J gene TRBJ1-5, with D hard to call. Germline CDR1 reads LGHDT; CDR2 reads YNNKEL (reference sequence). V was cut by 11 bases and J by 7 bases, with 12 bases left in between. This CDR3 spans 11 amino acids. CDR3 nucleotide sequence: TGTGCCGGCAAGATACGCCAGCCCCAGCATTTT. Amino acid sequence: CAGKIRQPQHF.

This clone appeared once. The chain uses TRBV18 and TRBJ2-2, with 8 positions matching TRBD1. V lost 3 bases, J lost 5 bases, and 5 bases stayed unmatched. The CDR3 totals 15 residues. Germline loops: CDR1 KGHSH, CDR2 LQKENI. The DNA for the CDR3 is TGTGCCAGCTCACCTCAGGGGGCCGGAACCGGGGAGCTGTTTTTT. It specifies CASSPQGAGTGELFF.

This clone was counted at least ten times. In DNA, the CDR3 is TGTGCCAGCAGCCAAGAGTCCTGGGTCAGCCACTCCTACGAGCAGTACTTC. This codes for CASSQESWVSHSYEQYF. V usage is TRBV3-1 and J usage is TRBJ2-7; D is ambiguous. Trimming cost V 0 bases and J 0 bases, with 15 bases left between them. The CDR3 length is 17 residues. Germline V gene data show CDR1 as LGHDT and CDR2 as YNNKEL (reference sequence).

At least ten counts were recorded for this clone. The chain combines TRBV9 with TRBJ2-2; 9 bases are a match to TRBD1. CDR3 size: 16 residues. Trimming at V came to 6 bases and at J to 0 bases, leaving 6 bases not matched to a gene. Germline CDR1 and CDR2: SGDLS and YYNGEE. Here the CDR3 reads CASTGGTGSNTGELFF. In DNA, the CDR3 is TGTGCCAGCACAGGTGGGACAGGGTCGAACACCGGGGAGCTGTTTTTT.

This clone turned up a few times. The rearrangement joins TRBV6-2 or TRBV6-3 to TRBJ2-7; D may be TRBD2 (6 bases). Germline lookup yields CDR1 MNHEY and CDR2 SVGEGT. This CDR3 region has 14 residues. The V gene lost 2 bases and the J gene lost 0 bases, with 8 bases spanning the gap. The CDR3 region has the DNA TGTGCCAGCAGTTACGCGACTAGCTCCTACGAGCAGTACTTC. Translated, it gives CASSYATSSYEQYF.

Notes on this clone: At one end the junction does not follow the germline gene, possibly because of a read error. The chain has TRBV5-1 and TRBJ2-1; D is undetermined. CDR1 and CDR2 from the germline V gene are SGHRS and YFSETQ. The CDR3 runs 13 residues. This CDR3 reads CASGLGPNNEQFF. CDR3 nucleotides: TGCGCCAGCGGCTTAGGGCCAAACAATGAGCAGTTCTTC.

This clone was seen more than once but under ten times. The chain uses TRBV28 and TRBJ1-2; D call uncertain. CDR1 MDHEN and CDR2 SYDVKM come from the germline V gene. With 4 bases removed from V and 6 bases from J, the gap between germline ends came to 3 bases. The CDR3 sequence is 10 residues long. The CDR3 loop is CASSSNGYTF. The DNA for the CDR3 is TGTGCCAGCAGTTCTAATGGCTACACCTTC.

This clone showed up many times. The chain joins TRBV28 to TRBJ1-2; D is possibly TRBD1 (6 bases). Germline loops: CDR1 MDHEN, CDR2 SYDVKM. The CDR3 length is 13 residues. V was trimmed by 2 bases and J by 8 bases, leaving 12 bases between them. CDR3: CASSLPGARGYTF. CDR3 in DNA: TGTGCCAGCAGTTTACCGGGGGCCAGAGGCTACACCTTC.